Presented here are 22 T cell receptor beta chains from one specimen sequenced in a study of radiation and T cells in renal cell carcinoma. Clones were sequenced by immunoSEQ multiplex PCR, and TCRdb holds only the in-frame ones, with some missing. The table includes 110,000 to 150,000 clones, around nine tenths detected once. Time point indicated: baseline pretreatment blood. Treatment here: 15 Gy SBRT to primary tumor, nephrectomy 4 weeks later. Material: blood, obtained from a patient whose treatment included radiotherapy and nephrectomy. These receptors all stem from a woman aged 50 to 65 with renal cell carcinoma.

This clone appeared a single time. CDR3 in DNA: TGTGCCAGCAGGGCCGACAGGGGTAAGGTGGAGACCCAGTACTTC. Translated: CASRADRGKVETQYF. The chain joins TRBV7-2 to TRBJ2-5, with 8 bases matching TRBD1. The CDR3 covers 15 residues. Losses at the gene ends were 6 bases for V and 5 bases for J; bases not matched to a gene: 11. CDR1 is SGHTA, CDR2 FQGNSA, per germline.

J is TRBJ2-1 and V is TRBV2; 9 nucleotides match TRBD2. The V segment lost 8 bases and the J segment 6 bases; nucleotides outside the gene matches: 11. Germline CDR1 SNHLY, CDR2 FYNNEI. This CDR3 comprises 15 residues. For the CDR3, the DNA is TGTGCCAGCGTCCCGCTGCTGCGGGGGGGCAATGAGCAGTTCTTC. Protein product: CASVPLLRGGNEQFF.

The V call is TRBV2, the J call TRBJ1-2, with D possibly being TRBD1 (5 bases). The CDR3 length is 15 residues. Trimming shortened V by 2 bases and J by 7 bases, and 17 bases separated the two germline ends. Germline V gene sequence: CDR1 SNHLY, CDR2 FYNNEI. The CDR3 DNA follows: TGTGCCAGCAGTGAAAATGGGCAGGGAGTATTTGGCTACACCTTC. This translates into CASSENGQGVFGYTF. Drawing the rest from reference TRBV2 and TRBJ1-2, the complete variable domain is EPEVTQTPSHQVTQMGQEVILRCVPISNHLYFYWYRQILGQKVEFLVSFYNNEISEKSEIFDDQFSVERPDGSNFTLKIRSTKLEDSAMYFCASSENGQGVFGYTFGSGTRLTVV.

The chain joins TRBV5-1 to TRBJ1-1; D might be TRBD1 (6 bases). The CDR3 has 16 amino acids. Trimming took off 0 bases at V and 2 bases at J, with 14 bases between the two ends. The germline V gene has CDR1 SGHRS and CDR2 YFSETQ. CDR3 nucleotide sequence: TGCGCCAGCAGCTTGGCCCAAATACAGGGCAACACTGAAGCTTTCTTT. Translation gives CASSLAQIQGNTEAFF.

The chain carries TRBV5-4 and TRBJ2-3; 7 bases are shared with TRBD1. J lost 3 bases, V lost 0 bases, and 7 bases had no gene match. This CDR3 has 16 amino acids. CDR1 is SGHNT, CDR2 YYREEE, per germline (reference sequence). Here the CDR3 DNA reads TGTGCCAGCAGCTTGGGAGTAGGGGGCTTAACAGATACGCAGTATTTT. This encodes CASSLGVGGLTDTQYF.

The rearrangement links TRBV6-1 to TRBJ2-5; no clear D gene. The CDR3 consists of 15 residues. The ends were cut back, 2 bases at V and 7 bases at J, with 17 bases in the middle. Germline V gene data show CDR1 as MNHNS and CDR2 as SASEGT. This CDR3 is CASSEREGRAGTQYF. The CDR3 bases are TGTGCCAGCAGTGAAAGGGAAGGTCGCGCCGGGACCCAGTACTTC.

The CDR3 bases are TGTGCCTGGAGCAGGGTAGACACAGATACGCAGTATTTT. Translating gives CAWSRVDTDTQYF. This rearrangement joins TRBV30 to TRBJ2-3; D is perhaps TRBD1 (5 bases). The CDR3 has 13 residues. With 3 bases removed from V and 2 bases from J, the gap between germline ends came to 9 bases. CDR1 and CDR2 from the germline V gene are GTSNPN and SVGIG (reference sequence).

V is TRBV5-1 and J is TRBJ2-1; 9 positions match TRBD2. This CDR3 region has 16 residues. CDR1 and CDR2 (germline): SGHRS, YFSETQ. The V and J ends lost 5 bases and 2 bases, in that order; junction bases with no gene match: 8. The chain's CDR3 is CASSLTSGGTYNEQFF. CDR3 DNA: TGCGCCAGCAGTCTAACAAGCGGGGGGACCTACAATGAGCAGTTCTTC. The complete variable domain, with remaining parts taken from reference TRBV5-1 and TRBJ2-1, reads KAGVTQTPRYLIKTRGQQVTLSCSPISGHRSVSWYQQTPGQGLQFLFEYFSETQRNKGNFPGRFSGRQFSNSRSEMNVSTLELGDSALYLCASSLTSGGTYNEQFFGPGTRLTVL.

There are many counts of this clone. This chain connects TRBV9 to TRBJ1-6; perhaps TRBD1 as D (6 bases). CDR3 length equals 17 residues. Germline V gene data show CDR1 as SGDLS and CDR2 as YYNGEE. V dropped 3 bases and J dropped 4 bases, with 17 bases sitting between them. In DNA, the CDR3 is TGTGCCAGCAGCGCCCCCGGAGGCCAGGGGTATAATTCACCCCTCCACTTT. Translating gives CASSAPGGQGYNSPLHF.

This chain uses TRBV25-1 with TRBJ1-5; D unclear. The CDR3 contains 11 residues. Germline V gene sequence: CDR1 MGHDK, CDR2 SYGVNS. V lost 3 bases to trimming and J lost 7 bases, with 4 bases between them. CDR3 bases: TGTGCCAGCAGTGACGAGCAGCCCCAGCATTTT. Residues: CASSDEQPQHF.

The rearrangement joins TRBV5-4 to TRBJ2-1; 11 nucleotides line up with TRBD2. The CDR3 consists of 15 residues. The J segment lost 4 bases and the V segment lost 1 base, leaving 1 base of the junction unmatched. Germline CDR1 SGHNT, CDR2 YYREEE (reference sequence). CDR3 bases: TGTGCCAGCAGCTTGACTAGCGGGGGATACAATGAGCAGTTCTTC. Its protein product is CASSLTSGGYNEQFF.

This clone has a handful of counts. V usage is TRBV30 and J usage is TRBJ1-6, with 7 bases lining up with TRBD1. Germline trimming cut 2 bases from V and 6 bases from J; bases unmatched to any gene: 4. The CDR3 sequence is 14 residues long. Per the germline V gene, CDR1 is GTSNPN and CDR2 is SVGIG (reference sequence). The CDR3 bases are TGTGCCTGGAGTACCGGGACAGCTAATTCACCCCTCCACTTT. Translation gives CAWSTGTANSPLHF.

J is TRBJ1-5 and V is TRBV4-1; D possibly corresponds to TRBD1 (5 bases). Germline V gene data show CDR1 as MGHRA and CDR2 as YSYEKL. This CDR3 is 17 amino acids long. Trimming left V 4 bases short and J 0 bases short, with 16 bases between. CDR3 amino acids: CASSRDIVRDSNQPQHF. DNA for the CDR3: TGCGCCAGCAGCCGGGATATTGTCAGGGATAGCAATCAGCCCCAGCATTTT.

This chain connects TRBV19 to TRBJ2-6; TRBD1 aligns across 9 bases. This CDR3 comprises 18 residues. V gave up 2 bases and J gave up 0 bases; unmatched junction bases: 5. Germline V lookup: CDR1 LNHDA, CDR2 SQIVND (reference sequence). CDR3 nucleotide sequence: TGTGCCAGTAGTATAATCGGACAGGGGAACTCTGGGGCCAACGTCCTGACTTTC. Amino acid sequence: CASSIIGQGNSGANVLTF.

V is TRBV7-8 and J is TRBJ2-7, with a weak D call TRBD1 (5 bases). Germline V lookup: CDR1 SGHVS, CDR2 FQNEAQ. Trimming removed 3 bases from V and 2 bases from J, with 14 bases in between. The CDR3 length is 15 residues. CDR3: CASSFLQAQTYEQYF. DNA for the CDR3: TGTGCCAGCAGCTTTCTACAGGCTCAGACCTACGAGCAGTACTTC. Using reference TRBV7-8 and TRBJ2-7 for the parts outside the CDR3, the full variable domain is GAGVSQSPRYKVAKRGQDVALRCDPISGHVSLFWYQQALGQGPEFLTYFQNEAQLDKSGLPSDRFFAERPEGSVSTLKIQRTQQEDSAVYLCASSFLQAQTYEQYFGPGTRLTVT.

The rearrangement joins TRBV11-3 to TRBJ1-1, with D perhaps TRBD1 (5 bases). Germline CDR1 SGHNT, CDR2 YENEEA. The CDR3 contains 12 residues. Trimming took 8 bases from V and 4 from J, leaving 11 bases between them. CDR3 sequence (DNA): TGTGCCAGCGCAGCGGGGGTCACTGAAGCTTTCTTT. Translated, it gives CASAAGVTEAFF.

This clone is a singleton in its sample. The genes are TRBV6-5 and TRBJ1-3; D uncertain. This CDR3 is built from 14 residues. The germline gives CDR1 MNHEY, CDR2 SVGAGI. The V gene lost 8 bases and the J gene lost 8 bases, with 19 bases spanning the gap. CDR3 protein: CASSLGSGTDTIYF. The CDR3 DNA follows: TGTGCCAGCTCCTTGGGGAGTGGTACTGACACCATATATTTT.

The rearrangement joins TRBV19 to TRBJ1-2, with TRBD1 matching 9 bases. The CDR3 contains 15 residues. After removal of 7 bases from V and 4 bases from J, the junction contained 10 bases not matched to a gene. Germline loops: CDR1 LNHDA, CDR2 SQIVND (reference sequence). CDR3 bases: TGTGCCAGTAAAACCGGGACAGGGAGCACCTATGGCTACACCTTC. Its translation: CASKTGTGSTYGYTF.

Points on this clone: A far larger clone is just one base off, so this is likely a read error. This sample also contains other DNA sequences that code for the same CDR3. The chain uses TRBV5-8 and TRBJ1-4; D uncertain. V shed 4 bases and J shed 8 bases, with 15 bases lying between them. CDR3 size: 14 residues. CDR1 and CDR2 from the germline V gene are SGHTS and YDEGEE. The CDR3 DNA reads as TGTGCCAGCAGCCAAGACCTACGGTCGGAAAAACTGTTTTTT. It specifies CASSQDLRSEKLFF.

The chain joins TRBV5-8 to TRBJ2-7; D is unclear. Germline CDR1 and CDR2: SGHTS and YDEGEE. The CDR3 runs 16 residues. V was cut by 5 bases and J by 2 bases, with 20 bases left in between. In nucleotides, the CDR3 is TGTGCCAGCAGTTTAGGGAACCCCATTGGGGCCTACGAGCAGTACTTC. As protein: CASSLGNPIGAYEQYF.

The chain links TRBV6-5 to TRBJ1-5; D remains ambiguous. The CDR3 is made up of 13 amino acids. Germline V gene lookup returns CDR1 MNHEY and CDR2 SVGAGI. Trimming left V 2 bases short and J 7 bases short, with 9 bases between. The CDR3 sequence: CASSYEGSQPQHF. In nucleotides, the CDR3 is TGTGCCAGCAGTTACGAGGGTTCACAGCCCCAGCATTTT.

The V call is TRBV5-4, the J call TRBJ2-7, with a tentative D call TRBD2 (5 bases). Per the germline V gene, CDR1 is SGHNT and CDR2 is YYREEE (reference sequence). V was cut by 2 bases and J by 3 bases, with 9 bases left in between. The CDR3 spans 13 residues. In DNA, the CDR3 is TGTGCCAGCAGCTTCTCGGGGATCTACGAGCAGTACTTC. Its protein product is CASSFSGIYEQYF.